The present entry profiles one T cell receptor (beta chain) with its context. This clonotype was counted many times. It lacks a known antigen. Per-nucleotide qualities are absent, and no much larger clonotype sits a single base away. A robust, sensitive protocol for the amplification, sequencing and analysis of TCRs was described in the study, in which 3' ligation of a UMI-containing oligonucleotide to TCR cDNA was used. For whole blood analysis, about 2.6 ml of peripheral blood was collected from healthy adult volunteers into Tempus tubes, and RNA was extracted following the manufacturer's instructions. Total RNA, without cell sorting, was DNase treated with RQ1 DNase before reverse transcription, targeting 1 to 1000 ng input. To check how robust the pipeline was in samples where T cells make up a minority population, libraries were built from skin biopsies and whole blood. The record originates from a study of naive and memory T cell subsets (dated 2017 in TCRdb). With respect to the entire study: In the figure summarizing the skin biopsy and whole blood samples, some 10 blood donors, 7 tuberculin skin test biopsies and 3 saline control biopsies were reported. PCR2 was typically performed as a SYBR Green qPCR that was stopped at a set threshold, although end-point PCR (around 6 cycles) could be used instead for low-input samples.

The CDR3 spans 16 residues, from the cysteine through the phenylalanine. The read is trimmed to its CDR3 DNA, 48 bases read in frame from base 1. The germline ends are 24 bases apart after V is trimmed by 4 bases and J by 8 bases. Based on the germline V gene, the CDR1 and CDR2 sequences are SGHRS and YFSETQ. The library was generated by 5' RACE. The ligated cDNA was amplified in four rounds of PCR with nested alpha and beta constant region primers together with the SP2 primer. TCR RNA was reverse transcribed with SuperScript IV using alpha and beta constant region primers for the blood and skin samples. An oligonucleotide carrying the Illumina SP2 primer and a UMI was ligated to the cDNA 3' end using T4 RNA ligase 1. The 12-nucleotide UMI consisted of two random hexamers with an eight-base spacer between the hexamers to prevent hairpin formation. From the second PCR onward, the TCR alpha and beta chain libraries were handled separately, and dual indexing was used for multiplexing. After pooling, the indexed libraries were analyzed by capillary electrophoresis and sequenced on either an Illumina MiSeq or NextSeq. PhiX DNA at roughly 5-7% was added to the libraries to raise base diversity and improve cluster recognition. The published analysis was carried out like this. Demultiplexor pulled UMIs out of read 2, joined the UMIs with the TCR sequence from read 1, and separated reads according to sample indices. V and J genes and V-J junctions were identified by Decombinator, which gave every TCR a five-part identifier that included V and J deletions. Collapsinator used UMIs to correct sequencing errors and PCR amplification heterogeneity, yielding UMI-based abundance per TCR. CDR3Translator turned identifiers into nucleotide sequence, translated the nucleotide sequence into amino acids, and pulled out CDR3 regions based on terminal motifs. Error-corrected counts of alpha and beta TCRs from blood and skin were compared after being normalized to the amount of input RNA. The raw public data were reprocessed by TCRdb itself: fastp quality trimming at Q25, MiXCR clonotype calling, in-frame beta chains only. CDR3 protein sequences are deduplicated, and each keeps its most common genes and DNA. The V and J calls were determined by TCRdb, not by the authors. Recorded for this sample are over 45,000 distinct CDR3 sequences; roughly 7.5% of them occurred a single time. About 8.9% of the sample rests with the top ten.

Broader findings and caveats from the paper: The RNA-based method was acknowledged as potentially sensitive to TCR transcript changes with T cell activation and differentiation.

This clonotype originated in a female donor in good health. The chain couples TRBV5-1 to TRBJ1-2; the D gene is possibly TRBD1, with 5 bases matching. The CDR3 reads CASSPGRGDLVSGYTF. The DNA sequence reads TGCGCCAGCAGCCCCGGACGGGGGGACCTAGTTTCGGGCTACACCTTC.